The entry below gives a single T cell receptor (beta chain) sequence along with its context. These data come from a study of control samples from healthy donors and cancer patients. The table came from immunoSEQ multiplex PCR; TCRdb's copy has only in-frame clones and leaves some out. The sample contains 130,000 or so clones, 94% of which appear only once. CDR1 SQVTM and CDR2 ANQGSEA come from the germline V gene. Trimming took 6 bases from V and 6 from J, leaving 16 bases between them. CDR3 length: 13 residues. The specimen sequenced was blood. The V gene is TRBV29-1, the J gene TRBJ2-3, with D unclear. The source is a man aged 40-50 years in good health. The CDR3 bases are TGCAGCGTCGGACGGGTTACTCTGGATACGCAGTATTTT. This translates into CSVGRVTLDTQYF.